This entry lists 3 T cell receptor beta chains sequenced from one sample in a study of T-cell reconstitution after alpha-beta-depleted transplantation in children. Preparation of the TCRbeta library used unique molecular identifiers. TCRdb analysed the PCR reads with MiXCR anew, one entry per CDR3 protein. Of hundreds of thousands of distinct CDR3 sequences listed, under 12% were seen once; the top ten hold about 4.2%. The sequencing used PBMCs from the stem cell graft donor, collected from the stem cell graft. These receptor sequences come from a human donor who donated a stem cell graft to a child with acute myeloid leukemia.

This clonotype was counted a few times. The chain recombines TRBV30 with TRBJ2-1, with unresolved D. The V end was cut by 2 bases, the J end by 4 bases, with 3 bases between. CDR3 length: 11 residues. The V gene's germline CDR1 is GTSNPN and CDR2 SVGIG (reference sequence). The CDR3 sequence: CAWSRYNEQFF. Written as DNA, the CDR3 is TGTGCCTGGAGTAGATACAATGAGCAGTTCTTC.

V usage is TRBV29-1 and J usage is TRBJ1-1, with TRBD1 identical over 7 bases. Germline CDR1 SQVTM, CDR2 ANQGSEA. This CDR3 is 12 amino acids long. Trimming took 7 bases from V and 4 from J; bases not matched to a gene: 6. CDR3 residues: CSAATGSTEAFF. The DNA of the CDR3 is TGCAGCGCCGCGACAGGGTCCACTGAAGCTTTCTTT. The whole variable domain, filled in from reference TRBV29-1 and TRBJ1-1, reads SAVISQKPSRDICQRGTSLTIQCQVDSQVTMMFWYRQQPGQSLTLIATANQGSEATYESGFVIDKFPISRPNLTFSTLTVSNMSPEDSSIYLCSAATGSTEAFFGQGTRLTVV.

Details on this clonotype: The junction departs from the called germline gene at one end, perhaps through a read error. The rearrangement joins TRBV7-7 to TRBJ2-1, with 13 bases aligning to TRBD2. This CDR3 is 16 amino acids long. Germline CDR1 SSHAT, CDR2 FNYEAQ (reference sequence). This CDR3 is CASSRTSGSPYNEQFF. The DNA of the CDR3 is TGTGCTAGCAGCCGGACTAGCGGGAGCCCCTACAATGAGCAGTTCTTC.